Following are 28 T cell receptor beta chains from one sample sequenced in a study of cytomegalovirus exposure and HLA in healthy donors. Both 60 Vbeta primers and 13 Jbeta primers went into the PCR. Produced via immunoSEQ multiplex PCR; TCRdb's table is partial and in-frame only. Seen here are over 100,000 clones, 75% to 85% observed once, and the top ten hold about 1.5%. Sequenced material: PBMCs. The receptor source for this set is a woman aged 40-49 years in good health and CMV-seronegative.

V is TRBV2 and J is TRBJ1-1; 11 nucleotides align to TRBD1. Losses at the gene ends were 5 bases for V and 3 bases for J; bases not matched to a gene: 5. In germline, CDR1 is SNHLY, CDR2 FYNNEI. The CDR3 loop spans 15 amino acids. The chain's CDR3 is CASSRTGGEDTEAFF. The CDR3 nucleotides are TGTGCCAGCAGTAGGACAGGGGGCGAAGACACTGAAGCTTTCTTT.

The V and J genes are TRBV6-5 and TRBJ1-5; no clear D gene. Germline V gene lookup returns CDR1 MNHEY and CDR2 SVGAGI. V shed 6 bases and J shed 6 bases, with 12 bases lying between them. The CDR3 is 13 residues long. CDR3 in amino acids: CASRQTGFQPQHF. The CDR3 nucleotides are TGTGCCAGCAGACAGACCGGATTTCAGCCCCAGCATTTT.

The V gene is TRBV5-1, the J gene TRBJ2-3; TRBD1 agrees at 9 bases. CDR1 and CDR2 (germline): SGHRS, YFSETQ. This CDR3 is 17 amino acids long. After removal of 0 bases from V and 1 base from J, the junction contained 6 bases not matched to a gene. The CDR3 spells CASSLVGQGGGTDTQYF. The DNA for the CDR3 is TGCGCCAGCAGCTTGGTGGGACAGGGAGGGGGCACAGATACGCAGTATTTT.

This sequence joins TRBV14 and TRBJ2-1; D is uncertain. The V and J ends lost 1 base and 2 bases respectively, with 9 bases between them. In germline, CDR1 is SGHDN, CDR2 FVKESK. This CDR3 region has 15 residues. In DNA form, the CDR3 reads TGTGCCAGCAGCCAAGTTAGTCCTCCCTACAATGAGCAGTTCTTC. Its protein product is CASSQVSPPYNEQFF.

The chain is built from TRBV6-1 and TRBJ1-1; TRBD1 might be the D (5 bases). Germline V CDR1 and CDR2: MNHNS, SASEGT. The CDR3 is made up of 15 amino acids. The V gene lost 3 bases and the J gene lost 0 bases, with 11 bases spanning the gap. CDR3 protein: CASSDQGDLNTEAFF. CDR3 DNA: TGTGCCAGCAGTGATCAGGGCGACCTGAACACTGAAGCTTTCTTT.

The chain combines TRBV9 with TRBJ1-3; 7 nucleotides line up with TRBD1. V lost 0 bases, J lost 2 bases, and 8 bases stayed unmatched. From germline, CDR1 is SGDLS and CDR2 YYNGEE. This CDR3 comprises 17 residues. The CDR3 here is CASSVAAGGTAGNTIYF. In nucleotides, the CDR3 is TGTGCCAGCAGCGTAGCCGCAGGGGGGACCGCTGGAAACACCATATATTTT.

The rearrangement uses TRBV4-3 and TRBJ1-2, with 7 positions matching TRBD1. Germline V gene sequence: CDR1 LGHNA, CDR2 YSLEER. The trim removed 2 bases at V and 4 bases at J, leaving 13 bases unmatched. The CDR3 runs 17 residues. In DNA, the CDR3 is TGCGCCAGCAGCCAAAATCCGATGCCAGGGACAGTCTATGGCTACACCTTC. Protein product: CASSQNPMPGTVYGYTF.

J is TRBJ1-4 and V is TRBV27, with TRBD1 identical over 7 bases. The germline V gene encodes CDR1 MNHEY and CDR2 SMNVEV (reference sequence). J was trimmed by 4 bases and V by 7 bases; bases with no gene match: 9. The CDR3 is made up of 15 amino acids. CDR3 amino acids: CASKRGRLGNEKLFF. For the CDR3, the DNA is TGTGCCAGCAAAAGGGGGCGCTTGGGTAATGAAAAACTGTTTTTT.

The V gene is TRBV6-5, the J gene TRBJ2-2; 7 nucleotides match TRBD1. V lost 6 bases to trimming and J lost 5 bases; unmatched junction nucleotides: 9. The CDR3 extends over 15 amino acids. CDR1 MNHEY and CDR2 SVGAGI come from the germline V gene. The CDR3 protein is CASRGSRGNTGELFF. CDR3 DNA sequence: TGTGCCAGCAGGGGGAGCAGGGGGAATACCGGGGAGCTGTTTTTT.

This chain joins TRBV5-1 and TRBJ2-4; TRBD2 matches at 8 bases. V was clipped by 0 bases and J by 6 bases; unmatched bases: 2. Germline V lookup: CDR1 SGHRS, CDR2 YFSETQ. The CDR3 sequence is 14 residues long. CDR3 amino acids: CASSLAGGLNIQYF. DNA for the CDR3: TGCGCCAGCAGCTTGGCGGGGGGGCTAAACATTCAGTACTTC. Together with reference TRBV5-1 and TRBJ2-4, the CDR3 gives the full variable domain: KAGVTQTPRYLIKTRGQQVTLSCSPISGHRSVSWYQQTPGQGLQFLFEYFSETQRNKGNFPGRFSGRQFSNSRSEMNVSTLELGDSALYLCASSLAGGLNIQYFGAGTRLSVL.

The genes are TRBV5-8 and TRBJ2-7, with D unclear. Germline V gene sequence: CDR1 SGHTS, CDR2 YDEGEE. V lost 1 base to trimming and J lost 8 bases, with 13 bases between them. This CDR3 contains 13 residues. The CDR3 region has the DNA TGTGCCAGCAGCTTGCGCCAGTTCGATAAGCAGTACTTC. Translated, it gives CASSLRQFDKQYF.

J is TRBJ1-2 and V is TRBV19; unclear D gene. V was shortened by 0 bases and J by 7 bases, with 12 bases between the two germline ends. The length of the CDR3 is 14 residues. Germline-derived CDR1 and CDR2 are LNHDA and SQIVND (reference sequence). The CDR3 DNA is TGTGCCAGTAGTATAGATCTCCTAGGCCTTGGCTACACCTTC. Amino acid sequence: CASSIDLLGLGYTF.

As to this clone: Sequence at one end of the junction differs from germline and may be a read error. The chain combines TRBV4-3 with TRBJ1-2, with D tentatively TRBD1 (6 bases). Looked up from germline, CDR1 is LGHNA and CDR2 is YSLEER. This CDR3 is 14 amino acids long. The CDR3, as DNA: TGCGCCAGCAGCAAAGAGCCTAGGGGGAAATACTACACCTTC. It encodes CASSKEPRGKYYTF.

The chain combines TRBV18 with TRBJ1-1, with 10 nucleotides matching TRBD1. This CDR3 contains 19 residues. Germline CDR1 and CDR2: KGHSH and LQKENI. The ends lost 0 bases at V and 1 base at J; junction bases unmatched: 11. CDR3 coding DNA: TGTGCCAGCTCACCACCGTGGGGACAGGGGTCCGCTCGGAACACTGAAGCTTTCTTT. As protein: CASSPPWGQGSARNTEAFF.

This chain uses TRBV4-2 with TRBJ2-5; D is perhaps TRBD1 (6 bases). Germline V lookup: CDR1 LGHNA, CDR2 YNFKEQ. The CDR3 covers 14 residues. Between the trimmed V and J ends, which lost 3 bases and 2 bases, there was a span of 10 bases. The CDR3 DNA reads TGTGCCAGCAGCCACCAGGGGCTGCAAGAGACCCAGTACTTC. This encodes CASSHQGLQETQYF.

This CDR3 is CASSYGQFTDTQYF. The CDR3 DNA sequence: TGCGCCAGCAGCTATGGACAGTTCACAGATACGCAGTATTTT. V gene TRBV4-1 combines with J gene TRBJ2-3; weak D call: TRBD1 (6 bases). CDR1 is MGHRA, CDR2 YSYEKL, per germline. Trimming stripped 5 bases from V and 2 bases from J, with 11 bases between. The CDR3 loop spans 14 amino acids.

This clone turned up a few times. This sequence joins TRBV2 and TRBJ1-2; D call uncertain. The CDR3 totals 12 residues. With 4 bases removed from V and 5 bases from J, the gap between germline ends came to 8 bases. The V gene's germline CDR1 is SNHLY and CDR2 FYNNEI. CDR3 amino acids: CASSVGGYGYTF. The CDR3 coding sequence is TGTGCCAGCAGTGTCGGAGGATATGGCTACACCTTC.

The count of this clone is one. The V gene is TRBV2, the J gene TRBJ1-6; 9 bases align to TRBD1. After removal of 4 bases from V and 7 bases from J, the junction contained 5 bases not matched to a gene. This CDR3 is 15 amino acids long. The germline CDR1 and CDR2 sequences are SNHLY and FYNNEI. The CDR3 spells CASSAIGTGNSPLHF. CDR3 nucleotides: TGTGCCAGCAGTGCTATCGGGACAGGGAATTCACCCCTCCACTTT.

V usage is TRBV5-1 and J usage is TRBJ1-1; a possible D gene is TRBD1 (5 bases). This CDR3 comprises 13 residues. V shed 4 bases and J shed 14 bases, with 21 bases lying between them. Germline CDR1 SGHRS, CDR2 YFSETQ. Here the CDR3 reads CASSPGVTQMGFF. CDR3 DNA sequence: TGCGCCAGCAGCCCGGGGGTCACTCAGATGGGATTCTTT.

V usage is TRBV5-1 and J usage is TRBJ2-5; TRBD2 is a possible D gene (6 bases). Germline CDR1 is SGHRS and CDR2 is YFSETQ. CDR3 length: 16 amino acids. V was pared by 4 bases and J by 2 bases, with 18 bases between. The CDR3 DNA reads TGCGCCAGCAGCCGGGGAGGACACCGACAGCAAGAGACCCAGTACTTC. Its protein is CASSRGGHRQQETQYF.

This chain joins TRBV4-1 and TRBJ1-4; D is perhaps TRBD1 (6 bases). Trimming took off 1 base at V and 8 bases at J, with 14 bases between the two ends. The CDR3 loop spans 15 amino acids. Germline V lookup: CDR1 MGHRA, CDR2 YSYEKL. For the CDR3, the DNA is TGCGCCAGCAGCCAAGTCAGGGGAATCGGCGAAAAACTGTTTTTT. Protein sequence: CASSQVRGIGEKLFF.

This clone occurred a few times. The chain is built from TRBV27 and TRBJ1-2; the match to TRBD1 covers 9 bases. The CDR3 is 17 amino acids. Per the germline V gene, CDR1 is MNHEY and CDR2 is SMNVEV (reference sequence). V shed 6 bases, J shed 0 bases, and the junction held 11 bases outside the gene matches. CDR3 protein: CASRLGQGVGTNYGYTF. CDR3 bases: TGTGCCAGCAGGCTGGGACAGGGAGTAGGGACTAACTATGGCTACACCTTC.

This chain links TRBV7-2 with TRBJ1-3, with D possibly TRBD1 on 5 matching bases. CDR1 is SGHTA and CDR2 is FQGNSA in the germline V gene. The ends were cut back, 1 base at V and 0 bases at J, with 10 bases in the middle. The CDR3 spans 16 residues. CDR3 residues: CASSLDRLNSGNTIYF. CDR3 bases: TGTGCCAGCAGCTTAGACAGGTTAAACTCTGGAAACACCATATATTTT.

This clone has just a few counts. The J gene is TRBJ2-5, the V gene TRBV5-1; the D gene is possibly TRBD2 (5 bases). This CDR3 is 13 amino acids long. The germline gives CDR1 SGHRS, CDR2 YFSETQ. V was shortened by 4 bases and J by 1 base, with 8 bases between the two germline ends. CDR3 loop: CASSLATQETQYF. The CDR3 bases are TGCGCCAGCAGCCTAGCCACCCAAGAGACCCAGTACTTC.

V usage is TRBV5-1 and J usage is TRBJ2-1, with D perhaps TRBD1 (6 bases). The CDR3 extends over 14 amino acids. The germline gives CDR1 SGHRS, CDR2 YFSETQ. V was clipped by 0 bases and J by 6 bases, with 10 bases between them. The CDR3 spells CASSLAGVPNEQFF. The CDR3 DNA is TGCGCCAGCAGCTTGGCAGGGGTTCCCAATGAGCAGTTCTTC. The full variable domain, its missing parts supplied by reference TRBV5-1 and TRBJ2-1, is KAGVTQTPRYLIKTRGQQVTLSCSPISGHRSVSWYQQTPGQGLQFLFEYFSETQRNKGNFPGRFSGRQFSNSRSEMNVSTLELGDSALYLCASSLAGVPNEQFFGPGTRLTVL.

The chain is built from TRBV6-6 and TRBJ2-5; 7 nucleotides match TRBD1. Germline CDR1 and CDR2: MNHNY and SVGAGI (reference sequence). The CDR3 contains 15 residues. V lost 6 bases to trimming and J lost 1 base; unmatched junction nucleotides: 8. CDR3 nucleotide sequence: TGTGCCAGCAGACCGGGACAGACATTCCAAGAGACCCAGTACTTC. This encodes CASRPGQTFQETQYF.

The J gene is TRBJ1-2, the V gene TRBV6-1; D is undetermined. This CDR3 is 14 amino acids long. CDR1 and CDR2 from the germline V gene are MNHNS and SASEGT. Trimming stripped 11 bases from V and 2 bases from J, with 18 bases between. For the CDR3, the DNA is TGTGCCGGCACACTCCAGGCAGGAAACTATGGCTACACCTTC. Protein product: CAGTLQAGNYGYTF.

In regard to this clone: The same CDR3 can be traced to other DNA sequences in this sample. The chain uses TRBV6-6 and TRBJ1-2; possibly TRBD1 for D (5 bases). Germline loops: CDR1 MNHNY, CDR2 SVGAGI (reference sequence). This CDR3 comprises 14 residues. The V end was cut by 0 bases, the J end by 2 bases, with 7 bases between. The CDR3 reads CASSYSGQNYGYTF. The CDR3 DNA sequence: TGTGCCAGCAGTTACTCGGGGCAGAACTATGGCTACACCTTC.